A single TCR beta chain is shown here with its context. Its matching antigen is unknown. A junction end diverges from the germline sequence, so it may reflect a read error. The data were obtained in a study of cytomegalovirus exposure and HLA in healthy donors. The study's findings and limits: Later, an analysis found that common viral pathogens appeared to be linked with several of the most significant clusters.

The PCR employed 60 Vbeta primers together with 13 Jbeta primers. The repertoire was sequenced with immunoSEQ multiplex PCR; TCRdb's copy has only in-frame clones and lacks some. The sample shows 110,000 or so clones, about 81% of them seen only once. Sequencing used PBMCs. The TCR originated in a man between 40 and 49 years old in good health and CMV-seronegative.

DNA of the CDR3: TGTTCCAGCAGCTTAGTTCCAGGGGTGAATTCACCCCTCCACTTT. It codes for CSSSLVPGVNSPLHF. The chain links TRBV7-9 to TRBJ1-6; tentatively, D is TRBD1 (6 bases). CDR1 is SEHNR and CDR2 is FQNEAQ in the germline V gene (reference sequence). The CDR3 spans 15 residues.